This is a list of T cell receptor beta chains from one sample in a study of blood T cell repertoires in COVID-19. Clones were sequenced by immunoSEQ multiplex PCR, and TCRdb holds only the in-frame ones, with some missing. The data contain about 150,000 clones, roughly four fifths of them singletons. Sequenced material: peripheral blood. These receptors were taken from a woman in her sixties or seventies with COVID-19, enrolled during active disease. CDR3s include the opening cysteine and the closing phenylalanine or tryptophan. A D gene is named only where the DNA matches it firmly. The listing skips clone size in some rows; elsewhere it reads once, few, many or a size class.

abundance	j_gene	v_gene	d_gene	CDR3nt	CDR3aa
.	TRBJ2-2	TRBV12-5	.	TGTGCTAGTGGTTTGTCAGGGTATGCCGGGGAGCTGTTTTTT	CASGLSGYAGELFF
.	TRBJ1-1	TRBV4-1	TRBD1	TGCGCCAGCAGCCTGGGACAGGGGGCGATAACTGAAGCTTTCTTT	CASSLGQGAITEAFF
.	TRBJ2-1	TRBV7-9	TRBD2	TGTGCCAGCATCCGAATCGGGGGGGAGAATGAGCAGTTCTTC	CASIRIGGENEQFF
.	TRBJ2-3	TRBV19	TRBD2	TGTGCCAGTAGTACCGGGGGGACGGATACGCAGTATTTT	CASSTGGTDTQYF
.	TRBJ1-2	TRBV6-5	TRBD1	TGTGCCACCAAGACAGGGACCATCTATGGCTACACCTTC	CATKTGTIYGYTF
few	TRBJ2-1	TRBV6-6	TRBD1	TGTGCCAGCAGTTACCTTACAGGGGGCGAGCAGTTCTTC	CASSYLTGGEQFF
few	TRBJ1-2	TRBV2	TRBD1	TGTGCCAGCAGTGAAACGTGGACCGGGACAGGGGTTATTGGCTACACCTTC	CASSETWTGTGVIGYTF
.	TRBJ2-3	TRBV6-5	TRBD1	TGTGCCAGCAGTTTCGGGACAGGTGACACAGATACGCAGTATTTT	CASSFGTGDTDTQYF
.	TRBJ1-5	TRBV6-5	.	TGTGCCAGCAGTTCCAAGACAGCAAATCAGCCCCAGCATTTT	CASSSKTANQPQHF
few	TRBJ2-1	TRBV21-1	.	TGTGCCAGTATTAGCGGGAGAAAGAGCAATGAGCAGTTCTTC	CASISGRKSNEQFF
once	TRBJ2-1	TRBV18	TRBD2	TGTGCCAGCTCACGCGGGGGGAGCTCAAGGAGCTCCTACAATGAGCAGTTCTTC	CASSRGGSSRSSYNEQFF
few	TRBJ1-1	TRBV18	.	TGTGCCAGCTCACCACTGAAGGGAGGGAACACTGAAGCTTTCTTT	CASSPLKGGNTEAFF
.	TRBJ1-2	TRBV7-8	TRBD1	TGTGCCAGCAGCTTAGCGCCATTAGGGCTAGGACAGGGGCGCAACTATGGCTACACCTTC	CASSLAPLGLGQGRNYGYTF
.	TRBJ2-7	TRBV10-1	TRBD1	TGCGCCAGCAGTGGAACGGGACAGGGGTACGAGCAGTACTTC	CASSGTGQGYEQYF
.	TRBJ2-1	TRBV13	TRBD2	TGTGCCAGCAGCTTATGGACTAGCGGGAGTGAGCAGTTCTTC	CASSLWTSGSEQFF
.	TRBJ1-4	TRBV6-5	.	TGTGCCAGCAGTCCCGGAGCAACTAATGAAAAACTGTTTTTT	CASSPGATNEKLFF
.	TRBJ2-2	TRBV18	.	TGTGCCAGCTCACCCCTTGGGCTAACCGGGGAGCTGTTTTTT	CASSPLGLTGELFF
.	TRBJ1-5	TRBV6-5	TRBD1	TGTGCCAGCAGCCTCCAGGGGGGTAGCAATCAGCCCCAGCATTTT	CASSLQGGSNQPQHF
.	TRBJ2-3	TRBV18	TRBD2	TGTGCCAGCTCATTACGACTAGCGGACAAATCCACAGATACGCAGTATTTT	CASSLRLADKSTDTQYF
.	TRBJ2-1	TRBV9	TRBD1	TGTGCCAGCAGCGTCCTCGGGACAGCAATCCATGAGCAGTTCTTC	CASSVLGTAIHEQFF
.	TRBJ1-5	TRBV5-6	TRBD1	TGTGCCAGCAGCTCCCGGACAGGGCTTCAGCCCCAGCATTTT	CASSSRTGLQPQHF
.	TRBJ1-4	TRBV5-1	.	TGCGCCAGCAGACCGACGGCGGGGGATGAAAAACTGTTTTTT	CASRPTAGDEKLFF
once	TRBJ1-5	TRBV11-3	.	TGTGCCAGCAGCTTCGTCTTCAGGGTCGATCATAGCAATCAGCCCCAGCATTTT	CASSFVFRVDHSNQPQHF
.	TRBJ2-1	TRBV27	.	TGTGCCAGCAGTTCATCATGGAGCTCCTACAATGAGCAGTTCTTC	CASSSSWSSYNEQFF
few	TRBJ1-3	TRBV18	.	TGTGCCAGCTCACCACAGGGGTCTGGAAACACCATATATTTT	CASSPQGSGNTIYF
.	TRBJ2-5	TRBV27	TRBD2	TGTGCTAGCAGCCAATGGGGGATAGCGGGAAACCAAGAGACCCAGTACTTC	CASSQWGIAGNQETQYF
.	TRBJ1-5	TRBV27	.	TGTGCCAGCAGTTGGTCGAGGGGCAATCAGCCCCAGCATTTT	CASSWSRGNQPQHF